The present TCR beta chain was sequenced within a study of identical twins. V was clipped by 2 bases and J by 5 bases; unmatched bases: 7. Germline loops: CDR1 MNHEY, CDR2 SVGAGI. This CDR3 contains 17 residues. TCRdb re-called the 5' RACE reads with MiXCR, one entry per CDR3 protein. The sample records hundreds of thousands of distinct CDR3 sequences, roughly 20% being singletons. This sample also belongs to another study, concerning T cells expressing NK-cell markers. From that second work: The sequencing cohort of eight donors included seven HCMV-seropositive individuals and one seronegative individual.

The source of this sequence is a woman aged 18-29 years in good health. The specimen sequenced was PBMCs. The chain couples TRBV6-5 to TRBJ2-7; TRBD2 aligns across 15 bases. DNA for the CDR3: TGTGCCAGCAGTTACCGGACTAGCGGGAGGGTGGGACACGAGCAGTACTTC. Amino acids: CASSYRTSGRVGHEQYF.